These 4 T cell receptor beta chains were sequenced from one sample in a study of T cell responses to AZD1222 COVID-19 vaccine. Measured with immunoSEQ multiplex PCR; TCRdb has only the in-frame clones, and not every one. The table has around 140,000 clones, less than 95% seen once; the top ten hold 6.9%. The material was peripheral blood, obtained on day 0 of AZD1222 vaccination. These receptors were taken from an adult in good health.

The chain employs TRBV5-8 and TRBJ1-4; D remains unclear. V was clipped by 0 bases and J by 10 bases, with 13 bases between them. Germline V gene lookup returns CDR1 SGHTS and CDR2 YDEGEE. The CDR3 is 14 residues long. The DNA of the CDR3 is TGTGCCAGCAGCTTGGGAGGAGGGTTACGAAAACTGTTTTTT. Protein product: CASSLGGGLRKLFF.

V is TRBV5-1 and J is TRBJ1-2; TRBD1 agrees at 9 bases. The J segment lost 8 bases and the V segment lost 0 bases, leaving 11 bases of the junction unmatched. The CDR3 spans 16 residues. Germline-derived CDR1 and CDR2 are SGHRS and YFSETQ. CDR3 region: CASSLEGTGQGQGYTF. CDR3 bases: TGCGCCAGCAGCTTGGAAGGGACGGGACAGGGTCAGGGCTACACCTTC.

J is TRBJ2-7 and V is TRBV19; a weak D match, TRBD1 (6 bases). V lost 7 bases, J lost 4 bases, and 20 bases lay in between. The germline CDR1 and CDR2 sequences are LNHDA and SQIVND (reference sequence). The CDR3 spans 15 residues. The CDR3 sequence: CASTTGTGQVYEQYF. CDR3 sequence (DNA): TGTGCCAGTACCACCGGGACGGGACAAGTATACGAGCAGTACTTC.

This chain's CDR3 is CAIETTGSYGYTF. CDR3 bases: TGTGCCATAGAGACGACCGGAAGTTATGGCTACACCTTC. The chain uses TRBV28 and TRBJ1-2, with D hard to call. The CDR3 totals 13 residues. Per the germline V gene, CDR1 is MDHEN and CDR2 is SYDVKM. Trimming stripped 10 bases from V and 5 bases from J, with 17 bases between.